This T cell receptor beta chain was profiled in a study of blood T cell repertoires in COVID-19 (dated by TCRdb to the early 2020s). General notes on the study: Samples from collaborators originated in the United States, Italy and Spain and spanned both the acute and convalescent phases of COVID-19. A de-identified subject ID, COVID-19 status, age in years and sex were almost always included in the sample metadata. The repertoires were released in a freely available public database intended as a resource for research on the immune response to SARS-CoV-2. The material from the prospective study consisted of cDNA or gDNA derived from T cells, B-cell-depleted T cells, or PBMCs. The samples were drawn from the first 160 participants of the ongoing ImmuneRACE study and from over 950 subjects provided by 6 global collaborators. Deeply sampled blood TCRbeta repertoires from subjects exposed to, actively infected with, or recovered from COVID-19 were included in the dataset. HLA class I and class II types, where available, came from metadata supplied by the sample provider rather than from assay-based typing. Study-wide conclusions, independent of this receptor: The quantity of clinical and demographic metadata differed by source and by participant and was supplied without curation.

A second Seattle source provided samples from volunteer blood donors who had recovered from COVID-19. Each collaborating institution followed its own protocols to collect whole blood in K2EDTA tubes. For TCRbeta analysis, collaborators shipped samples in one of three forms: frozen whole blood, isolated PBMCs, or DNA extracted from either of those sample types. TCRbeta CDR3 regions were amplified from genomic DNA by means of the immunoSEQ Assay, a bias-controlled multiplex PCR. Per the authors' processing: Within the assay, amplification of reference gene primers was used to estimate how many nucleated cells each sample contained. Sequence reads were collapsed and filtered to measure the absolute abundance of every unique TCRbeta CDR3 rearrangement. For each sample, productive Simpson clonality was calculated by taking the square root of Simpson's diversity index across productive rearrangements. TCRdb retrieved this table from immuneACCESS and kept in-frame rearrangements only. Not all clones are present; in checked studies, unresolved V genes account for under half, and no reason is known for the remainder. V, J and clone size are those of that table, while D and trimming were read from the DNA. Here the sample has 85,000 to 100,000 clones; less than 85% occur a single time. The ten largest make up 8.7% of the sample.

With regard to this clone: No antigen is known for it. No clone much larger than this one lies a single base away; base qualities are absent.

The germline V gene supplies CDR1 SGHTA and CDR2 FQGNSA. From V the trimming removes 1 base and from J it removes 3 bases, while the gene matches leave 6 bases of the junction unaccounted for. The CDR3 covers 17 residues, taking in both the cysteine and the phenylalanine. Only the CDR3 DNA stays, 51 bases, in frame from base 1. The TCR sequence derives from a man aged 50 to 60 who had recovered from COVID-19. The chain is assembled from TRBV7-2 and TRBJ2-5; 12 nucleotides in the junction match TRBD2. Sequencing was done on a sample of peripheral blood. Here is the DNA: TGTGCCAGCAGCTTAGGTCTTGCTAGCGGGAGGGAAGAGACCCAGTACTTC. The translation is CASSLGLASGREETQYF.